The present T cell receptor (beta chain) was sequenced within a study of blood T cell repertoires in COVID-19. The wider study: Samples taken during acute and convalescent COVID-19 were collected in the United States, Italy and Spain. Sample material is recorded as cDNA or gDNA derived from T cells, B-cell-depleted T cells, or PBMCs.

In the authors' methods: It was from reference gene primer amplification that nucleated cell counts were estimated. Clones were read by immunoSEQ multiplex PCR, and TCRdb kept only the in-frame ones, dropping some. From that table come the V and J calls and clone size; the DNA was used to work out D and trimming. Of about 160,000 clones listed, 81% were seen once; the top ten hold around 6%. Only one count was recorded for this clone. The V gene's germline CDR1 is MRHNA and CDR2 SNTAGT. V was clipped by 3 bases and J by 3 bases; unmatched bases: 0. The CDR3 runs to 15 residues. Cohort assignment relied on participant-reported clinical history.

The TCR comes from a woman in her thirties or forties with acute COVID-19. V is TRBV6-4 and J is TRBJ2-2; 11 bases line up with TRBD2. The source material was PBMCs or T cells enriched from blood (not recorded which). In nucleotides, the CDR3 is TGTGCCAGCAGTGAGACTAGCGGGGACACCGGGGAGCTGTTTTTT. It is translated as CASSETSGDTGELFF.